Included here is one T cell receptor beta chain sequence, with context. Reverse transcription used about 0.5 to 1 ug RNA and random hexamers. TCRdb re-analysed the immunoSEQ multiplex PCR reads in MiXCR, keeping a single row per CDR3 protein. Of 50,000 to 60,000 distinct CDR3 sequences listed, just over 90% were seen once; the top ten hold approximately 0.21%. The data belong to a study of CD8 T cells in Susac syndrome. The origin of this receptor is a human donor in good health. The sample comprised CD8+ T cells from PBMCs.

CDR3 amino acids: CASSLALAGGLGEQFF. The CDR3 DNA is TGTGCCAGCAGCTTGGCACTAGCGGGGGGGCTCGGGGAGCAGTTCTTC. The V call is TRBV5-6, the J call TRBJ2-1; 13 bases map to TRBD2. The CDR3 runs 16 residues. The V gene's germline CDR1 is SGHDT and CDR2 YYEEEE. J was trimmed by 10 bases and V by 0 bases; bases with no gene match: 7.